This T cell receptor beta chain was recorded in a study of T cell changes during pregnancy in multiple sclerosis. Trimming took 11 bases from V and 10 from J, leaving 15 bases between them. Germline V gene lookup returns CDR1 MDHEN and CDR2 SYDVKM. The CDR3 totals 12 residues. Sequencing used immunoSEQ multiplex PCR; TCRdb keeps in-frame clones, though not all of them. In the table there are roughly 40,000 clones, around 94% of which are singletons. This chain connects TRBV28 to TRBJ1-6; TRBD1 is a possible D gene (5 bases). This receptor was obtained from a female donor with multiple sclerosis, enrolled in a pregnancy study. The sample consisted of peripheral blood, taken in the third trimester of pregnancy. CDR3 coding DNA: TGTGCCGTCGGGGGGGAAAGGTCACCCCTCCACTTT. Encoded protein: CAVGGERSPLHF.